This T cell receptor (beta chain) was sequenced for a study of beta chain features in type 1 diabetes. As to this clone: Antigen specificity is unknown.

Every bit of the isolated RNA underwent reverse transcription, so sequencing read expressed TCRB transcripts. Some clones are missing from TCRdb's copy, which holds only in-frame ones; the method was immunoSEQ multiplex PCR. In the table there are over 650,000 clones, roughly an eighth of which are singletons. Heparinised blood was drawn once per donor, averaging approximately 100 mL. Via CD45RO/CCR7/CD25/CD127/CD95/CD27, cells of the CD4+ naive, central memory, regulatory and stem cell-like memory subsets were sorted. Study observations and caveats: In every one of the four CD4+ subsets, TCRB CDR3s were moderately but significantly shorter in Type 1 diabetes patients. Within the patient group, naive, central memory and Treg TCRB repertoires appeared more similar to each other than within healthy donors.

This TCR derives from a man aged 18-30 years with type 1 diabetes. The sequenced sample was naive CD4+ T cells from blood.

DNA for the CDR3: TGTGCCATCACCGAGACGGCCCTAGGCGGGGAGCTGTTTTTT. The encoded protein is CAITETALGGELFF. The gene calls are TRBV10-3 and TRBJ2-2; D is unresolved. V was cut by 7 bases and J by 7 bases, with 16 bases left in between. CDR1 and CDR2 (germline): ENHRY, SYGVKD. The CDR3 has 14 amino acids.